The entry below gives a single TCR beta chain sequence along with its context. The sample comes from a study of blood T cell repertoires in COVID-19. TCRdb's copy holds only in-frame clones and misses some; the assay was immunoSEQ multiplex PCR. The sample lists 110,000 or so clones, over 70% occurring once. Looked up from germline, CDR1 is SGHNT and CDR2 is YYREEE (reference sequence). This CDR3 contains 16 residues. J lost 9 bases, V lost 3 bases, and 7 bases had no gene match. The sequence was collected from a man aged 50 or older with acute or convalescent COVID-19. Sequencing was performed on peripheral blood. This chain joins TRBV5-4 and TRBJ2-1; TRBD2 aligns across 15 bases. CDR3 protein: CASSSGLAGGPSEQFF. Written as DNA, the CDR3 is TGTGCCAGCAGCTCCGGACTAGCGGGGGGGCCGAGTGAGCAGTTCTTC.